The rows below give T cell receptor beta chains drawn from one sample of a study of blood T cell repertoires in COVID-19. The table came from immunoSEQ multiplex PCR; TCRdb's copy has only in-frame clones and leaves some out. Here the sample spans a few hundred thousand clones, 89% being singletons. Sequences were obtained from peripheral blood. Receptors originate from a woman between 40 and 50 years old who had recovered from COVID-19. Each CDR3 is given with its conserved first and last residue. The D gene is left open where the match is weak. Expanded clones get a size class; other rows say once, few or many, or leave the size out.

TRBD2	TRBV2	TRBJ2-5	-	CASSWGLAGVETQYF	TGTGCCAGCAGTTGGGGACTAGCGGGGGTCGAGACCCAGTACTTC
-	TRBV3-1/TRBV3-2	TRBJ1-1	-	CASSQMGGTEAFF	TGTGCCAGCAGCCAAATGGGGGGCACTGAAGCTTTCTTT
-	TRBV30	TRBJ2-1	once	CAWSGDILVGLPFF	TGTGCCTGGAGTGGAGATATTCTGGTAGGACTCCCGTTCTTC
-	TRBV7-2	TRBJ2-3	-	CASSSYSRTDTQYF	TGTGCCAGCAGCTCTTATTCGCGTACAGATACGCAGTATTTT
TRBD2	TRBV6-5	TRBJ2-3	-	CASSYGAGGTDTQYF	TGTGCCAGCAGTTACGGGGCGGGGGGCACAGATACGCAGTATTTT
-	TRBV10-3	TRBJ1-4	-	CAISDGGANEKLFF	TGTGCCATCAGTGACGGGGGTGCTAATGAAAAACTGTTTTTT
-	TRBV7-2	TRBJ2-3	-	CASSLEGAPFVYTQYF	TGTGCCAGCAGCTTAGAAGGGGCCCCCTTCGTTTATACGCAGTATTTT
-	TRBV29-1	TRBJ1-3	-	CSVVEGSSGNTIYF	TGCAGCGTTGTGGAGGGGAGCTCTGGAAACACCATATATTTT
-	TRBV15	TRBJ1-2	-	CATSSRASDNGNGYTF	TGTGCCACCAGCTCCAGAGCATCGGACAATGGTAACGGCTACACCTTC
-	TRBV5-5	TRBJ1-5	-	CASSLQGGDSNQPQHF	TGTGCCAGCAGTTTACAGGGTGGGGATAGCAATCAGCCCCAGCATTTT
TRBD2	TRBV5-4	TRBJ2-2	-	CASSLAGTSGGYRELFF	TGTGCCAGCAGCTTGGCTGGGACTAGCGGGGGGTATAGGGAGCTGTTTTTT
TRBD2	TRBV3-1/TRBV3-2	TRBJ2-1	-	CASSQGLAGGSVDEQFF	TGTGCCAGCAGCCAAGGACTAGCGGGAGGGTCTGTCGATGAGCAGTTCTTC
TRBD1	TRBV7-9	TRBJ1-1	-	CASRGTGMITEAFF	TGTGCCAGCCGCGGGACAGGGATGATTACTGAAGCTTTCTTT
-	TRBV27	TRBJ2-3	-	CASTAGWSTDTQYF	TGTGCCAGCACAGCAGGCTGGAGCACAGATACGCAGTATTTT
TRBD2	TRBV3-1/TRBV3-2	TRBJ2-5	-	CASMAGETQETQYF	TGTGCCAGCATGGCGGGGGAAACCCAAGAGACCCAGTACTTC
-	TRBV5-4	TRBJ2-7	-	CASSLERNYEQYF	TGTGCCAGCAGCTTGGAGAGAAACTACGAGCAGTACTTC
-	TRBV2	TRBJ1-3	-	CAIRTSSGNTIYF	TGTGCCATAAGGACTAGCTCTGGAAACACCATATATTTT
TRBD1	TRBV7-9	TRBJ2-7	-	CASSIPGQGDEQYF	TGTGCCAGCAGCATCCCGGGACAGGGCGACGAGCAGTACTTC
TRBD1	TRBV5-4	TRBJ1-6	-	CASSLAHLTGGPSPLHF	TGTGCCAGCAGCTTGGCCCACCTGACAGGGGGCCCGTCACCCCTCCACTTT
-	TRBV12-3/TRBV12-4	TRBJ1-1	-	CASSYPYTEAFF	TGTGCCAGCAGTTATCCCTACACTGAAGCTTTCTTT
-	TRBV12-3/TRBV12-4	TRBJ1-1	-	CASSLTGNTEAFF	TGTGCCAGCAGTTTAACAGGGAACACTGAAGCTTTCTTT
-	TRBV18	TRBJ1-5	-	CASTTGNSNQPQHF	TGTGCCAGCACCACCGGGAATAGCAATCAGCCCCAGCATTTT
-	TRBV1	TRBJ2-3	-	CTSSHTPKRLAGITDTQYF	TGCACCAGCAGCCATACCCCCAAACGACTAGCGGGTATCACAGATACGCAGTATTTT
TRBD1	TRBV4-1	TRBJ2-1	-	CASSPPLRDRENEQFF	TGCGCCAGCAGCCCCCCGCTACGGGACAGGGAAAATGAGCAGTTCTTC
TRBD1	TRBV24-1	TRBJ2-5	-	CATSDSTGEETQYF	TGTGCCACCAGTGATTCTACAGGGGAAGAGACCCAGTACTTC
-	TRBV4-3	TRBJ2-3	few	CASSQVWVEVETQYF	TGCGCCAGCAGCCAAGTTTGGGTGGAGGTTGAAACGCAGTATTTT
-	TRBV4-1	TRBJ2-3	-	CASSQDVTFRTSTDTQYF	TGCGCCAGCAGCCAAGATGTAACTTTTCGTACTAGCACAGATACGCAGTATTTT
-	TRBV9	TRBJ1-1	-	CASSADTLEAFF	TGTGCCAGCAGCGCGGACACCCTTGAAGCTTTCTTT
-	TRBV6-5	TRBJ1-5	-	CASSYLSGQPQHF	TGTGCCAGCAGTTATCTGTCAGGGCAGCCCCAGCATTTT
-	TRBV4-1	TRBJ2-7	-	CASKSGTEEHEQYF	TGCGCCAGCAAAAGTGGGACTGAGGAACACGAGCAGTACTTC
-	TRBV19	TRBJ1-5	few	CASSIGELGNQPQHF	TGTGCCAGTAGTATTGGGGAGTTGGGCAATCAGCCCCAGCATTTT
-	TRBV7-2	TRBJ1-2	-	CASSSTVNPYGYTF	TGTGCCAGCAGCTCGACAGTAAATCCCTATGGCTACACCTTC
-	TRBV6-5	TRBJ2-7	once	CASRDGGSHEQYF	TGTGCCAGCAGGGACGGAGGTAGTCACGAGCAGTACTTC
-	TRBV5-1	TRBJ1-3	-	CASRLAGSGNTIYF	TGCGCCAGCAGGCTTGCGGGCTCTGGAAACACCATATATTTT
-	TRBV12-3/TRBV12-4	TRBJ2-3	once	CASSSPRVDTQYF	TGTGCCAGCAGTTCACCGCGGGTAGATACGCAGTATTTT
TRBD1	TRBV2	TRBJ1-6	-	CASRERQGRDSPLHF	TGTGCCAGCAGGGAACGACAGGGGAGGGATTCACCCCTCCACTTT
-	TRBV7-9	TRBJ2-5	-	CASSNTERIPGETQYF	TGTGCCAGCAGCAACACGGAACGAATACCAGGAGAGACCCAGTACTTC
-	TRBV28	TRBJ2-3	-	CASSRTGSNTDTQYF	TGTGCCAGCAGTCGTACCGGGTCGAACACAGATACGCAGTATTTT
-	TRBV7-3	TRBJ2-1	-	CASSRGSYNEQFF	TGTGCCAGCTCCCGGGGGTCCTACAATGAGCAGTTCTTC
-	TRBV7-9	TRBJ2-5	-	CASSLEGQTKETQYF	TGTGCCAGCAGCTTAGAGGGACAAACAAAAGAGACCCAGTACTTC
-	TRBV10-3	TRBJ1-3	-	CAVSGVSSGNTIYF	TGTGCCGTGTCAGGGGTCTCCTCTGGAAACACCATATATTTT
-	TRBV12-3/TRBV12-4	TRBJ2-5	few	CASTADRGGTQYF	TGTGCCAGCACCGCGGACAGAGGTGGGACCCAGTACTTC
-	TRBV9	TRBJ1-5	-	CASSTTGSNQPQHF	TGTGCCAGCAGTACTACAGGGAGCAATCAGCCCCAGCATTTT
TRBD1	TRBV18	TRBJ1-2	-	CASSPGTGESYGYTF	TGTGCCAGCTCCCCTGGGACAGGGGAATCCTATGGCTACACCTTC
-	TRBV3-1/TRBV3-2	TRBJ1-2	-	CASSQQPRYGYTF	TGTGCCAGCAGCCAACAACCGCGGTATGGCTACACCTTC
-	TRBV4-3	TRBJ1-2	-	CASSQDQNVRGYTF	TGCGCCAGCAGCCAAGATCAGAATGTACGTGGCTACACCTTC
-	TRBV19	TRBJ1-1	once	CASSIGPMNTEAFF	TGTGCCAGTAGTATAGGGCCCATGAACACTGAAGCTTTCTTT
-	TRBV5-4	TRBJ1-6	-	CASSPTEEYNSPLHF	TGTGCCAGCAGCCCAACGGAGGAGTATAATTCACCCCTCCACTTT
TRBD1	TRBV3-1/TRBV3-2	TRBJ2-2	-	CASSARDRDPGELFF	TGTGCCAGCAGCGCCCGGGACAGGGATCCCGGGGAGCTGTTTTTT
-	TRBV10-3	TRBJ1-5	-	CAISVEGRQPQHF	TGTGCCATCAGTGTCGAGGGAAGGCAGCCCCAGCATTTT
-	TRBV15	TRBJ2-3	-	CATSRGTAFGDTQYF	TGTGCCACCAGCAGAGGGACAGCATTTGGAGATACGCAGTATTTT
-	TRBV5-1	TRBJ2-5	-	CASSFTGSYQETQYF	TGCGCCAGCAGCTTCACAGGGTCATACCAAGAGACCCAGTACTTC
-	TRBV5-5	TRBJ1-2	-	CASSPEVQAGRLYGYTF	TGTGCCAGCAGCCCGGAGGTCCAGGCGGGGCGCCTTTATGGCTACACCTTC
-	TRBV14	TRBJ2-5	-	CASSQGWAETQYF	TGTGCCAGCAGCCAAGGATGGGCGGAGACCCAGTACTTC
-	TRBV6-4	TRBJ1-5	-	CASSDGKKTATRNQPQHF	TGTGCCAGCAGTGATGGGAAAAAGACAGCAACGAGAAATCAGCCCCAGCATTTT
TRBD2	TRBV18	TRBJ2-2	-	CASSRLTSGSSGELFF	TGTGCCAGCTCACGACTGACTAGCGGGAGCTCCGGGGAGCTGTTTTTT
TRBD1	TRBV24-1	TRBJ2-5	once	CATSDNQGATQETQYF	TGTGCCACCAGTGACAACCAGGGGGCCACCCAAGAGACCCAGTACTTC
-	TRBV2	TRBJ1-1	once	CASAVSPNTEAFF	TGTGCCAGCGCGGTTAGCCCAAACACTGAAGCTTTCTTT
-	TRBV28	TRBJ1-1	-	CASSSPVNTEAFF	TGTGCCAGCAGTTCCCCCGTGAACACTGAAGCTTTCTTT